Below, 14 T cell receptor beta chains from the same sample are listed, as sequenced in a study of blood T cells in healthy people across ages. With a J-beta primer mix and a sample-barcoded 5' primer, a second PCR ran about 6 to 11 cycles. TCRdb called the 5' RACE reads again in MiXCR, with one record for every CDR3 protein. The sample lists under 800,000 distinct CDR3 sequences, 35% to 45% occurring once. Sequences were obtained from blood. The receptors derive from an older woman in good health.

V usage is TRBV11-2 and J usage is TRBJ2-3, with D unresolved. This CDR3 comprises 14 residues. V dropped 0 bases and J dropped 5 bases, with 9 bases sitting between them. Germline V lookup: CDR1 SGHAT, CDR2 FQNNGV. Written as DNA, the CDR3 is TGTGCCAGCAGCTTAGAGGGCGGTCGAGATACGCAGTATTTT. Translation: CASSLEGGRDTQYF.

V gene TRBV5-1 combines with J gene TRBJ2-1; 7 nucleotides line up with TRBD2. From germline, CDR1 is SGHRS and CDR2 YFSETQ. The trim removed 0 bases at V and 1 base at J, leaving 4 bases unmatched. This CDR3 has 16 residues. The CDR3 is CASSLVLALSYNEQFF. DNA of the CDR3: TGCGCCAGCAGCTTGGTACTAGCGTTGTCCTACAATGAGCAGTTCTTC.

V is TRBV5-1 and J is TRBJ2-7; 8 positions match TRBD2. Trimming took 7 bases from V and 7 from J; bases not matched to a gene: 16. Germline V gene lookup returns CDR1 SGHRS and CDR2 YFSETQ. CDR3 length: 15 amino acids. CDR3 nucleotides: TGCGCCAGCGCTACGTCTGACGGGAGGGTTGGAGAGCAGTACTTC. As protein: CASATSDGRVGEQYF. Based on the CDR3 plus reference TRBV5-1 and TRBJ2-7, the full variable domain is KAGVTQTPRYLIKTRGQQVTLSCSPISGHRSVSWYQQTPGQGLQFLFEYFSETQRNKGNFPGRFSGRQFSNSRSEMNVSTLELGDSALYLCASATSDGRVGEQYFGPGTRLTVT.

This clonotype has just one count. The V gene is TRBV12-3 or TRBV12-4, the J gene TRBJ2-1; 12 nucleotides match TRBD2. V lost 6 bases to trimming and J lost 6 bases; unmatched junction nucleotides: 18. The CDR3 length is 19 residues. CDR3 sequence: CASRSGLAGHRVGSNEQFF. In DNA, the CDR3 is TGTGCCAGCAGGTCGGGACTAGCGGGCCATCGGGTCGGATCCAATGAGCAGTTCTTC.

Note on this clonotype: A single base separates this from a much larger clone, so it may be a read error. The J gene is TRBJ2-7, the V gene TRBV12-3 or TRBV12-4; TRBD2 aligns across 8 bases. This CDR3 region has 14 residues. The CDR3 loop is CASSRSGTFYERYF. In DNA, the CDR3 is TGTGCCAGCAGCCGTAGCGGGACCTTCTACGAGCGGTACTTC.

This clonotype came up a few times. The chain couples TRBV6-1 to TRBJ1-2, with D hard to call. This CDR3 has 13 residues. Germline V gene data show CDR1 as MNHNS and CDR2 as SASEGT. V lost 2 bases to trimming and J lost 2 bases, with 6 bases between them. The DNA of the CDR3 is TGTGCCAGCAGTGAAAGGCGGAACTATGGCTACACCTTC. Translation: CASSERRNYGYTF.

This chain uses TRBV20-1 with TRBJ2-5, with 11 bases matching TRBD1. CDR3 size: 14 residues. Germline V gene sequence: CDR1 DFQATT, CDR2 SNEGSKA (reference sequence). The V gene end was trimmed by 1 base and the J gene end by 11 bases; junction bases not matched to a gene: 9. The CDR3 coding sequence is TGCAGTGCTAGAGGAGGACAGGGGGCCTACGTGCAGTACTTC. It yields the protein CSARGGQGAYVQYF.

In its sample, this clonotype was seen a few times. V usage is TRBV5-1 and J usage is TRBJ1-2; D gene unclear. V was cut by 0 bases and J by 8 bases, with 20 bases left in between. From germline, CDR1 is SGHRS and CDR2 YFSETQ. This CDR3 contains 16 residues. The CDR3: CASSLEIGLQSRGYTF. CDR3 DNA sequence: TGCGCCAGCAGCTTGGAAATCGGGCTGCAGTCCCGAGGCTACACCTTC.

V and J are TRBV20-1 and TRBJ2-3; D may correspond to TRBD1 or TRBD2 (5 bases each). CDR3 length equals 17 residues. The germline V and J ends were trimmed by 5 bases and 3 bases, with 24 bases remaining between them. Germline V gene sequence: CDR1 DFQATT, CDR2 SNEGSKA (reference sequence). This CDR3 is CSALRAGTSMRTDTQYF. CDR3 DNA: TGCAGTGCTCTCCGGGCCGGGACCTCCATGAGGACAGATACGCAGTATTTT.

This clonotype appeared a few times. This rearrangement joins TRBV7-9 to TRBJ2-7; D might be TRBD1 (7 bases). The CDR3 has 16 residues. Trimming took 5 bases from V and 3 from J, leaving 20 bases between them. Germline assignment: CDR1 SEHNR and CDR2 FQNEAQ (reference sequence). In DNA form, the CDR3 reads TGTGCCAGCAGCCGTGGAGGGGACAGTTCGATCTACGAGCAGTACTTC. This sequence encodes CASSRGGDSSIYEQYF.

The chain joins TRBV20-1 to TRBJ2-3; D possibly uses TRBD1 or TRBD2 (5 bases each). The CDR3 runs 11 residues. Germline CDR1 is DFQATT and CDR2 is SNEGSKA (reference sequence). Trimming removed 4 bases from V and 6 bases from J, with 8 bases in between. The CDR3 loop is CSATEGDTQYF. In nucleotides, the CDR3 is TGCAGTGCTACCGAGGGGGATACGCAGTATTTT.

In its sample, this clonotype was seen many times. The DNA of the CDR3 is TGCGCCAGCAGCTTGCCCGGGCAGGGTATCAATGGCTACACCTTC. It specifies CASSLPGQGINGYTF. J is TRBJ1-2 and V is TRBV5-1; D is possibly TRBD1 (5 bases). CDR3 length equals 15 residues. Germline V CDR1 and CDR2: SGHRS, YFSETQ. V shed 1 base and J shed 6 bases, with 16 bases lying between them.

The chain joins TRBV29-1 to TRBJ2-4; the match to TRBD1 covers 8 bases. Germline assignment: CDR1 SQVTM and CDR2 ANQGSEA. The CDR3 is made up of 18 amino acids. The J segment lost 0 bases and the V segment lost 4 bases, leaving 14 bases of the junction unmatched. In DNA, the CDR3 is TGCAGCGTTGTCGGGCAGGGGGCTCCCAGCCAAGCCAAAAACATTCAGTACTTC. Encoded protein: CSVVGQGAPSQAKNIQYF. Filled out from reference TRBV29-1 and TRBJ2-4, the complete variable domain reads SAVISQKPSRDICQRGTSLTIQCQVDSQVTMMFWYRQQPGQSLTLIATANQGSEATYESGFVIDKFPISRPNLTFSTLTVSNMSPEDSSIYLCSVVGQGAPSQAKNIQYFGAGTRLSVL.

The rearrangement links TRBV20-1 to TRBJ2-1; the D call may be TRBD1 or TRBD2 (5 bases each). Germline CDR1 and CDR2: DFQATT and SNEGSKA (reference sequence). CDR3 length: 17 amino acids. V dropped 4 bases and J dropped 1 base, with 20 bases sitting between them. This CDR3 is CSAIGDPVGLSYNEQFF. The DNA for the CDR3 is TGCAGTGCTATAGGGGACCCGGTAGGGTTGTCCTACAATGAGCAGTTCTTC.